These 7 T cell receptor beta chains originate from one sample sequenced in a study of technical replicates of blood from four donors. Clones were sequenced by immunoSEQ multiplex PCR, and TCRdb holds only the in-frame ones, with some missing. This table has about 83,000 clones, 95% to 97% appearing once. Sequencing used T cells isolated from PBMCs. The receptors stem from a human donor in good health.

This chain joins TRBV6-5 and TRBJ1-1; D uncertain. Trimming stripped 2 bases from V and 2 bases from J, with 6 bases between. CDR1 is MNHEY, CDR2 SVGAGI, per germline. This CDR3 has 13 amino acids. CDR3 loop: CASSYTVNTEAFF. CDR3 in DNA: TGTGCCAGCAGTTACACAGTTAACACTGAAGCTTTCTTT.

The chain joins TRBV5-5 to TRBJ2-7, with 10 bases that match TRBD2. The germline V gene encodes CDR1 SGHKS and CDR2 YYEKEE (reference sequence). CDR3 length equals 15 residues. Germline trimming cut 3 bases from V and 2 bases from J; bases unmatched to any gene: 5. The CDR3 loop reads CASSSQAGGAYEQYF. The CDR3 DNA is TGTGCCAGCAGCTCCCAAGCGGGAGGGGCCTACGAGCAGTACTTC.

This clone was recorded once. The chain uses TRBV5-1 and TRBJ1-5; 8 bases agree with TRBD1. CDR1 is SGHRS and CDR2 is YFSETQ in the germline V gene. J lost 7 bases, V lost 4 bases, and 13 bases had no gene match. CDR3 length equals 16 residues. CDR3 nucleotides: TGCGCCAGCAGCGCGAGAGACAGGGGACCAGGGCAGCCCCAGCATTTT. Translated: CASSARDRGPGQPQHF.

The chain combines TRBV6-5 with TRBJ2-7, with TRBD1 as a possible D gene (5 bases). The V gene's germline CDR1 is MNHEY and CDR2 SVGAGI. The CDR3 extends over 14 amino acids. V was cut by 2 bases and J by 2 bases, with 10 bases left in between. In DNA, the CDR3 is TGTGCCAGCAGTTACGGGGCAGCGACCTACGAGCAGTACTTC. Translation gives CASSYGAATYEQYF.

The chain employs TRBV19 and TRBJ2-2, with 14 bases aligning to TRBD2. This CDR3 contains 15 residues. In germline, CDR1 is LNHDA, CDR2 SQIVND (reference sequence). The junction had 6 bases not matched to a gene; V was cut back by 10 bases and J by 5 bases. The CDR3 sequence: CATGTSGRRTGELFF. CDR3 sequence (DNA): TGTGCCACAGGGACTAGCGGGAGACGGACCGGGGAGCTGTTTTTT.

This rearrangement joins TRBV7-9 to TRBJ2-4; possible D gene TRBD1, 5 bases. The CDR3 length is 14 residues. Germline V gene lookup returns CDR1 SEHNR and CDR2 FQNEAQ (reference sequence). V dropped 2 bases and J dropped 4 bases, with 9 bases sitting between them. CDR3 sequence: CASSLQGRKNIQYF. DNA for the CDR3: TGTGCCAGCAGCTTACAGGGAAGGAAAAACATTCAGTACTTC.

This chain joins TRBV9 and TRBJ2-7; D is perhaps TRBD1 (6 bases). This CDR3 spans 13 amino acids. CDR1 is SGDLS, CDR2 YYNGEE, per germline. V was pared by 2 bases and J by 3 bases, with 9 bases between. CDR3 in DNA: TGTGCCAGCAGCGTGACAGGCCGCTACGAGCAGTACTTC. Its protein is CASSVTGRYEQYF.